This paragraph covers one T cell receptor beta chain sequence. These data belong to a study of blood T cell repertoires in COVID-19. V lost 5 bases and J lost 2; bases outside the gene matches: 8. There are 17 residues in the CDR3. CDR1 LNHDA and CDR2 SQIVND come from the germline V gene (reference sequence). The repertoire was sequenced with immunoSEQ multiplex PCR; TCRdb's copy has only in-frame clones and lacks some. Among about 260,000 clones listed, around 86% were seen once. The chain combines TRBV19 with TRBJ2-6; the match to TRBD1 covers 8 bases. This clonotype was obtained from a man in his forties or fifties who had recovered from COVID-19. Material for sequencing was peripheral blood. The CDR3 protein is CASSGRQGTPGANVLTF. In DNA, the CDR3 is TGTGCCAGTAGTGGTCGACAGGGGACCCCTGGGGCCAACGTCCTGACTTTC.